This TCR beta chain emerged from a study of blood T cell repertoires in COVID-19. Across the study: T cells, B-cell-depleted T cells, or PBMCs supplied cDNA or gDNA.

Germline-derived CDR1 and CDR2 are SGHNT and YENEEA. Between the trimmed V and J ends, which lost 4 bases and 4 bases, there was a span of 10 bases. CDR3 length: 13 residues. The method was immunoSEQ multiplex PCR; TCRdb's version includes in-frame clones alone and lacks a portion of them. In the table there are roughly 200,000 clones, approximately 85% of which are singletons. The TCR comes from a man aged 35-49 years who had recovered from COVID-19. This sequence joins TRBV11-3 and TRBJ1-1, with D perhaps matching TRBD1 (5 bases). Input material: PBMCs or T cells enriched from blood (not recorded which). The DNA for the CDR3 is TGTGCCAGCAGCTCAGGGTTAGGCACTGAAGCTTTCTTT. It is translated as CASSSGLGTEAFF.